The clone carrying this T cell receptor beta chain occurred a few times. What it binds is unknown. These data belong to a study of CD8 T cells in ankylosing spondylitis. Study outcomes and limitations: What seemed typical of ankylosing spondylitis blood was a TCR beta motif built from about 8 highly homologous variants. In the blood and synovial fluid of reactive arthritis, some motif variants had been previously reported. The authors reported significant enrichment of disease-linked clones in matched ankylosing spondylitis synovial fluid.

Generation of TCR beta libraries employed quantitative 5'-RACE incorporating molecular barcodes. TCRdb called the 5' RACE reads again in MiXCR, with one record for every CDR3 protein. The table records 650,000 to 800,000 distinct CDR3 sequences, around 19% of them present only once. Trimming removed 3 bases from V and 2 bases from J; junction bases left unmatched: 5. The CDR3 totals 16 residues. Germline CDR1 SGHKS, CDR2 YYEKEE (reference sequence). Sequencing was done on a sample of blood, either unsorted or a sorted T cell fraction (not recorded which). The chain uses TRBV5-5 and TRBJ2-2; TRBD2 matches 9 bases. This TCR came from a male donor with ankylosing spondylitis. Written as DNA, the CDR3 is TGTGCCAGCAGCTCGAGACTAGCGGTTAACACCGGGGAGCTGTTTTTT. This gives the protein CASSSRLAVNTGELFF.